The sequence of this TCR beta chain was determined in a study of regulatory and conventional T cells in RAG deficiency. The repertoire was sequenced with immunoSEQ multiplex PCR; TCRdb's copy has only in-frame clones and lacks some. The sample consists of more than 20,000 clones, around 92% of them appearing once. Conventional CD4+ T cells were sorted from blood as CD25-low CD127-high cells. The same data also went into a second study, on regulatory T cells. Per that study: Amplification used 52 TRBV primers and 13 TRBJ primers. In patients, unique TRB V-J pairs were restricted and V/J usage skewed, especially in Tregs.

This sequence was found in a human donor in good health. The sequenced sample was CD4+ T cells sorted from blood.

CDR3 nucleotide sequence: TGCGCCAGCAGCGAATCCGGGACAGGGGTAGGAAACACTGAAGCTTTCTTT. This codes for CASSESGTGVGNTEAFF. The J gene is TRBJ1-1, the V gene TRBV5-1; 10 bases line up with TRBD1. Germline V gives CDR1 SGHRS, CDR2 YFSETQ. This CDR3 spans 17 amino acids. Losses at the gene ends were 4 bases for V and 2 bases for J; bases not matched to a gene: 11.